This T cell receptor beta chain comes out of a study of blood T cell repertoires in COVID-19. Study background: Both acute and convalescent COVID-19 samples were obtained from the United States, Italy and Spain.

Only in-frame clones appear in the TCRdb table, and some are missing; sequencing was by immunoSEQ multiplex PCR. Seen here are a few hundred thousand clones, approximately 90% observed once, and the top ten hold roughly 8.3%. This CDR3 contains 14 residues. V lost 0 bases, J lost 9 bases, and 10 bases lay in between. The germline V gene encodes CDR1 SGHNT and CDR2 YYREEE (reference sequence). The V gene is TRBV5-4, the J gene TRBJ1-6; the D is unclear. Source material: PBMCs or T cells enriched from blood (not recorded which). The receptor was isolated from a man aged 35-49 years who had recovered from COVID-19. CDR3 nucleotide sequence: TGTGCCAGCAGCTTGGACACAGTTTTTTCACCCCTCCACTTT. This codes for CASSLDTVFSPLHF. Based on the CDR3 plus reference TRBV5-4 and TRBJ1-6, the full variable domain is ETGVTQSPTHLIKTRGQQVTLRCSSQSGHNTVSWYQQALGQGPQFIFQYYREEENGRGNFPPRFSGLQFPNYSSELNVNALELDDSALYLCASSLDTVFSPLHFGNGTRLTVT.